The rows below give T cell receptor beta chains drawn from one sample of a study of blood T cells in healthy people across ages. From the 5' RACE reads, TCRdb called clonotypes with MiXCR, one entry per CDR3 protein. The sample records around 780,000 distinct CDR3 sequences, more than 55% being singletons. The sample taken for sequencing was blood. These TCRs come from a man aged 35-49 years in good health. The CDR3 runs from the conserved cysteine through the conserved F or W. A D gene is named only where the DNA matches it firmly. The size field is filled for only some rows; it gives once, few, many or a size class.

size	V	J	D	DNA	CDR3
.	TRBV29-1	TRBJ1-2	.	TGCAGCGTTCAGGACGGTCCAGCTGGCTACACCTTC	CSVQDGPAGYTF
.	TRBV7-3	TRBJ2-5	.	TGTGCCAGCAGCACGGACCCTAGTGTGACCCGGTACTTC	CASSTDPSVTRYF
few	TRBV6-6	TRBJ2-7	.	TGTGCCAGCAGTCCCCCTGGAGTCGGAGTCCACGAGCAGTACTTC	CASSPPGVGVHEQYF
once	TRBV6-1	TRBJ1-5	.	TGTGCCAGCAGAGACCAACAGCCCCAGCATTTT	CASRDQQPQHF
once	TRBV7-2	TRBJ2-1	.	TGTGCCAGCAGCGCCCGGACGGGCCCGGATGAGCAGTTCTTC	CASSARTGPDEQFF
few	TRBV20-1	TRBJ1-2	.	TGCAGTGCTAGTCCCAGTCCCGGAGACTATGGCTACACCTTC	CSASPSPGDYGYTF
.	TRBV10-2	TRBJ2-1	TRBD2	TGCGCCAGCAGTGTGGCCGGACCAGGGACTAGCGGGAGCTATGAGCAGTTCTTC	CASSVAGPGTSGSYEQFF
few	TRBV20-1	TRBJ2-5	.	TGCAGTGCTAGAGAAGCAGGGTCGAGCTTAGAGACCCAGTACTTC	CSAREAGSSLETQYF
.	TRBV20-1	TRBJ2-7	TRBD2	TGCAGTGCTAGTATGGTAGCGGGCACCGCCTACGAGCAGTACTTC	CSASMVAGTAYEQYF
.	TRBV7-9	TRBJ2-3	.	TGTGCCAGCAGCCCGGATCAGGGGGGCTGGGGCACAGATACGCAGTATTTT	CASSPDQGGWGTDTQYF
.	TRBV9	TRBJ2-4	.	TGTGCCAGCAGCGCCCACCTGGGGGCGGCTAACATTCAGTACTTC	CASSAHLGAANIQYF
.	TRBV24-1	TRBJ2-7	.	TGTGCCACCAGTGACTCGCAATCCCAGGGATTTGGGACCTACGAGCAGTACTTC	CATSDSQSQGFGTYEQYF
.	TRBV28	TRBJ2-1	.	TGTGCCACCACCCCCGGGATACGGAGGAGCAATGAGCAGTTCTTC	CATTPGIRRSNEQFF
.	TRBV5-1	TRBJ2-2	.	TGCGCCAGCAGCTTCGACAGGAGGAACACCGGGGAGCTGTTTTTT	CASSFDRRNTGELFF
.	TRBV7-2	TRBJ2-3	TRBD2	TGTGCCAGCAGGAGCCCGGGACTAGTTTTCGATACGCAGTATTTT	CASRSPGLVFDTQYF
.	TRBV6-2/TRBV6-3	TRBJ2-1	.	TGTGCCAGCAGTTACTCGTCGGGGGATGAGCAGTTCTTC	CASSYSSGDEQFF
.	TRBV4-1	TRBJ1-2	TRBD1	TGCGCCAGCAGCCAATTAGCCGGGACAGGCTTCGCTTCGCTCGGCTACACCTTC	CASSQLAGTGFASLGYTF
.	TRBV13	TRBJ2-5	.	TGTGCCAGCAGCTTAGGGTGGAGGACAGCCCAAGAGGCCCAGTACTTC	CASSLGWRTAQEAQYF
few	TRBV5-1	TRBJ2-7	TRBD2	TGCGCCAGCAGCTTCGGTGACGTACGGGAGGGCTACGAGCAGTACTTC	CASSFGDVREGYEQYF
.	TRBV6-1	TRBJ2-1	TRBD1	TGTGCCAGCAGCGTGGGACAGCACAATGAGCAGTTCTTC	CASSVGQHNEQFF
.	TRBV7-2	TRBJ2-7	TRBD1	TGTGCCAACAGCCAACCGACAGGGGTAATATACGAGCAGTACTTC	CANSQPTGVIYEQYF
once	TRBV6-1	TRBJ1-6	TRBD1	TGTGCCAGCAGTGAAAGACCGGGACAGTTTTCACCCCTCCACTTT	CASSERPGQFSPLHF
.	TRBV6-6	TRBJ2-1	.	TGTGCCAGCAGAAGGATGGGAAGCTACAATGAGCAGTTCTTC	CASRRMGSYNEQFF